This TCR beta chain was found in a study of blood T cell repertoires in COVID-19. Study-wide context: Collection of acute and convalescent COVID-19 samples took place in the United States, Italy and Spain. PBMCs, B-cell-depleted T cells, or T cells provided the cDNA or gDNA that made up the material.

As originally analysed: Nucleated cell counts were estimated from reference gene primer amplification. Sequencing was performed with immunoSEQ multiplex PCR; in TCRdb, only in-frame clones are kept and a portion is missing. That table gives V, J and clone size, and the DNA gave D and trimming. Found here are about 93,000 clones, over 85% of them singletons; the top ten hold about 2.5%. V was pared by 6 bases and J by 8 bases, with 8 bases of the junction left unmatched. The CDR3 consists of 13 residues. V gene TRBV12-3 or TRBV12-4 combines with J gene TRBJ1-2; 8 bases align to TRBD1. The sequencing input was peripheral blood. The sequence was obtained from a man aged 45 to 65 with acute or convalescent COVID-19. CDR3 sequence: CASRLTGAEGYTF. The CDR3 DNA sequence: TGTGCCAGCAGGCTGACAGGGGCTGAAGGCTACACCTTC.